This TCR beta chain was identified in a study of persistence of HIV-infected CD4 T cells. Study conclusions and caveats: TCR analyses could not target the rare provirus-carrying CMV-responding cells.

This nonspecific control used anti-CD3/anti-CD28 bead stimulation of CD4+ T cells. CD4+ T cells upregulating both CD40 ligand and CD69 were sorted as responding cells. To note about this clone: Its matching antigen is unknown.

Sequencing used immunoSEQ version 4 in survey mode. Template was genomic DNA at around 9.3 ng/uL, with up to about 1 ug used per sample. Clones were read by immunoSEQ multiplex PCR, and TCRdb kept only the in-frame ones, dropping some. The sample holds fewer than 50,000 clones, roughly nine tenths seen once. CDR1 and CDR2 (germline): SGHRS, YFSETQ. Trimming cost V 2 bases and J 3 bases; bases outside gene matches: 5. The length of the CDR3 is 15 residues. The chain links TRBV5-1 to TRBJ2-1, with 7 positions matching TRBD2. The receptor comes from an adult man with HIV who was CMV-seropositive. Specimen: CD4+ T cells sorted from PBMCs after approximately 19-hour stimulation, collected from a patient who received antiretroviral therapy. This CDR3 reads CASSLTAGVYNEQFF. In nucleotides, the CDR3 is TGCGCCAGCAGCTTAACCGCGGGGGTCTACAATGAGCAGTTCTTC.